The clone carrying this T cell receptor (beta chain) was observed a few times. Its antigen is not known. The sample is drawn from a study of T-cell memory formation after mild COVID-19. For the study at large: Clusters were largely donor specific.

A 5'RACE reaction primed in the constant segment made cDNA libraries of TCR alpha and TCR beta, and these carried sample barcodes and UMIs. TCRdb passed the 5' RACE reads through MiXCR, listing each CDR3 protein once. Among about half a million distinct CDR3 sequences listed, around a sixth were seen once. General study results and limits: Pre-infection memory harbored some responding clones, suggesting cross-reactive memory joined.

CDR3 length: 16 amino acids. Germline V gene lookup returns CDR1 SEHNR and CDR2 FQNEAQ (reference sequence). Between the trimmed V and J ends, which lost 2 bases and 4 bases, there was a span of 14 bases. The receptor was isolated from an adult woman who had mild COVID-19 (a few samples of this study predate the infection). Cell type and time point are not known. Specimen: PBMCs or a T cell subset sorted from them (not recorded which). The V call is TRBV7-9, the J call TRBJ2-2; TRBD2 is a possible D gene (6 bases). The DNA for the CDR3 is TGTGCCAGCAGCTTATTTACGGGAGTGCTCACCGGGGAGCTGTTTTTT. Translation: CASSLFTGVLTGELFF. Supplemented by reference TRBV7-9 and TRBJ2-2, the full variable domain reads DTGVSQNPRHKITKRGQNVTFRCDPISEHNRLYWYRQTLGQGPEFLTYFQNEAQLEKSRLLSDRFSAERPKGSFSTLEIQRTEQGDSAMYLCASSLFTGVLTGELFFGEGSRLTVL.